This is a list of T cell receptor beta chains from one sample in a study of Tregs in tolerant kidney transplant recipients. The data were produced by immunoSEQ multiplex PCR, yet TCRdb's version contains in-frame clones alone and is incomplete. The data show tens of thousands of clones, with roughly 91% seen just once and about 0.37% held by the top ten. This material consisted of CD4+ T cells from blood, taken before the transplant. The receptors here all came from a human donor who received a combined kidney and bone marrow transplant. CDR3s include the opening cysteine and the closing phenylalanine or tryptophan. A D gene is named only where the DNA matches it firmly. Some rows mark clone size as missing; the rest say once, few, many or name a class of expanded clone.

abundance,v_gene,j_gene,d_gene,len,CDR3nt,CDR3aa
-,TRBV29-1,TRBJ1-3,-,13,TGCAGCGTTAAGTTACACTCTGGAAACACCATATATTTT,CSVKLHSGNTIYF
few,TRBV19,TRBJ2-7,TRBD1,12,TGTGCCAGTAGCCAACAGGGGTACGAGCAGTACTTC,CASSQQGYEQYF
-,TRBV28,TRBJ1-2,TRBD1,15,TGTGCCAGCAGTCCTCCCGGACAGGGAGTCTATGGCTACACCTTC,CASSPPGQGVYGYTF
-,TRBV10-3,TRBJ1-1,TRBD1,15,TGTGCCATCAGCGCCGGGACAGGGGGCAAAACTGAAGCTTTCTTT,CAISAGTGGKTEAFF
-,TRBV18,TRBJ2-7,-,12,TGTGCCAGCTCACCACTCGTTTACGAGCAGTACTTC,CASSPLVYEQYF
-,TRBV27,TRBJ2-3,-,13,TGTGCCAGCAGTCCCACAACTATACACACGCAGTATTTT,CASSPTTIHTQYF
-,TRBV18,TRBJ1-4,-,14,TGTGCCAGCTCGCAGGGGCTGGGGAGTGAAAAACTGTTTTTT,CASSQGLGSEKLFF
-,TRBV11-3,TRBJ2-7,TRBD2,16,TGTGCCAGCAGCTTAGGGGCCGACGCGGGAGGCTACGAGCAGTACTTC,CASSLGADAGGYEQYF
-,TRBV28,TRBJ1-1,TRBD1,15,TGTGCCAGCAGCACAGGGGGTTTGAGCGACACTGAAGCTTTCTTT,CASSTGGLSDTEAFF
once,TRBV6-5,TRBJ2-2,-,15,TGTGCCAGCAGAAACTTTCCCCCTAGTTCCGGGGAGCTGTTTTTT,CASRNFPPSSGELFF
-,TRBV6-1,TRBJ2-1,TRBD2,14,TGTGCCAGCAGCTCCGGGACTAGTAGGCATGAGCAGTTCTTC,CASSSGTSRHEQFF
-,TRBV11-2,TRBJ2-7,-,18,TGTGCCAGCAGCTTAGATGGGCCCAATGGACAGCGTTACTACGAGCAGTACTTC,CASSLDGPNGQRYYEQYF
-,TRBV13,TRBJ2-5,-,12,TGTGCCAGCAGCTTAGCAGGAGAGACCCAGTACTTC,CASSLAGETQYF
-,TRBV28,TRBJ1-2,-,12,TGTGCCAGCAGTTTTATAGGGGTAGGCTACACCTTC,CASSFIGVGYTF
-,TRBV30,TRBJ1-1,-,12,TGTGCCTTGGGGGCCTTGAACACTGAAGCTTTCTTT,CALGALNTEAFF
-,TRBV28,TRBJ1-1,-,12,TGTGCCAGCAGTTTCGGAGGGGTTGAAGCTTTCTTT,CASSFGGVEAFF
-,TRBV6-5,TRBJ2-1,-,15,TGTGCCAGCAGTCCCTCCGGAGGCCTGAGGAATGAGCAGTTCTTC,CASSPSGGLRNEQFF
-,TRBV30,TRBJ1-5,-,16,TGTGCCTGGAGTCCCCCTCAGTTGGTTAGCAATCAGCCCCAACATTTT,CAWSPPQLVSNQPQHF
-,TRBV7-2,TRBJ1-1,-,14,TGTGCCAGCAGCAGCAGGGTGATCAACACTGAAGCTTTCTTT,CASSSRVINTEAFF
-,TRBV5-6,TRBJ1-1,TRBD1,14,TGTGCCAGCAGCTTTCCGGGACAGGGGGCAGAAGCTTTCTTT,CASSFPGQGAEAFF
-,TRBV28,TRBJ1-2,TRBD1,13,TGTGCCAGCAGTTTAGTCAGGGGGCTCGGCTACACCTTC,CASSLVRGLGYTF
once,TRBV25-1,TRBJ2-5,-,15,TGTGCCAGCAGTGAAATGGGGGCGAAAGGGGAGACCCAGTACTTC,CASSEMGAKGETQYF
once,TRBV5-1,TRBJ2-5,-,14,TGCGCCAGCAGTGGAGGTGGGTCGGGAGAGACCCAGTACTTC,CASSGGGSGETQYF
-,TRBV2,TRBJ1-3,-,15,TGTGCCAGCAGTGTCTCAGGGATCTCTGGAAACACCATATATTTT,CASSVSGISGNTIYF
once,TRBV30,TRBJ1-1,-,13,TGTGCCTGGAGTGTTCGGCAGGCGACCGAAGCTTTCTTT,CAWSVRQATEAFF
-,TRBV18,TRBJ2-2,TRBD2,18,TGTGCCAGCTCACCAACCACCGGACTAGCGGGAGAGACCGGGGAGCTGTTTTTT,CASSPTTGLAGETGELFF
-,TRBV4-3,TRBJ1-4,-,15,TGCGCCAGCAGCCAGAGAGGCGGTGGATTGGAAAAACTGTTTTTT,CASSQRGGGLEKLFF
-,TRBV5-1,TRBJ2-7,TRBD2,15,TGCGCCAGCAGCTTCACACTAGCGGGAACCTACGAGCAGTACTTC,CASSFTLAGTYEQYF
-,TRBV5-1,TRBJ2-2,TRBD1,14,TGCGCCAGCAGCTTGGGGACAGGGACCGGGGAGCTGTTTTTT,CASSLGTGTGELFF
-,TRBV28,TRBJ2-1,-,15,TGTGCCAGCAGTTTGGGTCAGGGGAGTAACAATGAGCAGTTCTTC,CASSLGQGSNNEQFF
-,TRBV7-3,TRBJ2-3,TRBD2,15,TGTGCCAGCAGCTCCCAGGCGGGAGAGGCAGATACGCAGTATTTT,CASSSQAGEADTQYF
-,TRBV4-3,TRBJ2-3,-,15,TGCGCCAGCAGCACCCAGTCAGGGAGCACAGATACGCAGTATTTT,CASSTQSGSTDTQYF
-,TRBV27,TRBJ2-1,TRBD1,18,TGTGCCAGCAAACGTGGACAGGGGAGCGGGGCACTAAGGAATGAGCAGTTCTTC,CASKRGQGSGALRNEQFF
-,TRBV5-4,TRBJ2-5,TRBD2,15,TGTGCCAGCAGCCGGACTAGCGGGAGTCATGAGACCCAGTACTTC,CASSRTSGSHETQYF
-,TRBV4-1,TRBJ2-3,TRBD2,17,TGCGCCAGCAGCCAAGGGGGGGGAGGGCCTTATGGGAATACGCAGTATTTT,CASSQGGGGPYGNTQYF
-,TRBV23-1,TRBJ1-5,-,13,TGCGCCAGCAGTGGGCAACTCAATCAGCCCCAGCATTTT,CASSGQLNQPQHF
-,TRBV5-1,TRBJ1-2,-,15,TGCGCCAGCAGCTTGGCCAGTGACAACGGCTATGGCTACACCTTC,CASSLASDNGYGYTF
-,TRBV7-3,TRBJ2-2,-,15,TGTGCCAGCAGCTTAGACGGGAGTGCCACCGGGGAGCTGTTTTTT,CASSLDGSATGELFF
-,TRBV5-6,TRBJ1-5,-,14,TGTGCCAGCAGCTTGGCCATTAGCGGACAGCCCCAGCATTTT,CASSLAISGQPQHF
-,TRBV6-5,TRBJ2-7,TRBD2,14,TGTGCCAGCAGACCGGGACTAGCACGCTACGAGCAGTACTTC,CASRPGLARYEQYF
once,TRBV7-9,TRBJ1-1,-,13,TGTGCCAGCAGCTTAGTACTCAACACTGAAGCTTTCTTT,CASSLVLNTEAFF
-,TRBV5-5,TRBJ2-1,TRBD2,15,TGTGCCAGCAGCTCCACGGGACTAGTCTACAATGAGCAGTTCTTC,CASSSTGLVYNEQFF
-,TRBV18,TRBJ2-5,-,12,TGTGCCAGCTCATCCAGGGGAGAGACCCAGTACTTC,CASSSRGETQYF
few,TRBV7-9,TRBJ2-2,-,16,TGTGCCAGCGTGTTAGGGGCGCTGGGTGGGCCCGGGGAGCTGTTTTTT,CASVLGALGGPGELFF
-,TRBV30,TRBJ1-1,TRBD1,16,TGTGCCTGGAGTCCCAGGCGGGGACAGGGAGGCACTGAAGCTTTCTTT,CAWSPRRGQGGTEAFF
-,TRBV28,TRBJ2-7,TRBD2,17,TGTGCCAGCAGTTTCCCCACCATAGCGGGAGCTACCTACGAGCAGTACTTC,CASSFPTIAGATYEQYF
-,TRBV7-2,TRBJ1-2,TRBD1,15,TGTGCCAGCAGCTTAGATGGGACAGGAAACTATGGCTACACCTTC,CASSLDGTGNYGYTF
-,TRBV5-1,TRBJ1-2,-,15,TGCGCCAGCAGCTTGGAGTCAGACCGGACTTATGGCTACACCTTC,CASSLESDRTYGYTF
-,TRBV2,TRBJ2-5,-,16,TGTGCCAGCAGTGATGTTGGTTTCGTCAGGTCGGAGACCCAGTACTTC,CASSDVGFVRSETQYF
-,TRBV15,TRBJ1-2,-,12,TGTGCCACCAGCAGAGATTCGGGGGGCTACACCTTC,CATSRDSGGYTF
-,TRBV28,TRBJ1-5,-,14,TGTGCCAGCACTCCAGAGCGCGGCAATCAGCCCCAGCATTTT,CASTPERGNQPQHF
-,TRBV19,TRBJ2-7,-,15,TGTGCCAGTAGTGTCGACAACATGCCTGGCTACGAGCAGTACTTC,CASSVDNMPGYEQYF
once,TRBV5-1,TRBJ2-5,-,16,TGCGCCAGCAGCTTGGATGGAGGCATTGGTGGAGAGACCCAGTACTTC,CASSLDGGIGGETQYF
-,TRBV2,TRBJ2-1,TRBD2,15,TGTGCCAGCAAGGATTCTAGCGGGGACTACAATGAGCAGTTCTTC,CASKDSSGDYNEQFF
-,TRBV9,TRBJ2-2,-,13,TGTGCCAGCAGCGTAGCCCGGGCCGGGGAGCTGTTTTTT,CASSVARAGELFF
-,TRBV2,TRBJ2-2,TRBD2,14,TGTGCCAGCCAGGTTAGCGGGAGGGGTGAGGAGCTGTTTTTT,CASQVSGRGEELFF
-,TRBV7-6,TRBJ2-2,TRBD2,15,TGTGCCAGCAGCCGGTCGGGACTAGCGGGGACGGAGCTGTTTTTT,CASSRSGLAGTELFF
-,TRBV5-1,TRBJ2-3,-,12,TGCGCCAGCAGCTTGGGCGGGGATGCGCAGTATTTT,CASSLGGDAQYF
-,TRBV25-1,TRBJ1-3,-,14,TGTGCCAGCACCTCGCGGTCAGCTGGAAACACCATATATTTT,CASTSRSAGNTIYF